The present TCR beta chain was sequenced within a study of blood T cell repertoires in COVID-19. Study in general: Specimens from acute and convalescent COVID-19 originated in the United States, Italy and Spain. From T cells, B-cell-depleted T cells, or PBMCs came the material, which was cDNA or gDNA.

Produced via immunoSEQ multiplex PCR; TCRdb's table is partial and in-frame only. In the table there are 140,000 or so clones, roughly 80% of which are singletons. The TCR sequence derives from an elderly woman with acute or convalescent COVID-19. The sequenced material came from peripheral blood.

For the CDR3, the DNA is TGTGCCAGCAGGGAATTGGGACAGGGTTCCAGTGAGCAGTTCTTC. Translated: CASRELGQGSSEQFF. The V and J genes are TRBV7-3 and TRBJ2-1, with 9 bases identical to TRBD1. CDR1 SGHTA and CDR2 FQGTGA come from the germline V gene. V lost 6 bases to trimming and J lost 9 bases; unmatched junction nucleotides: 12. CDR3 length: 15 amino acids.